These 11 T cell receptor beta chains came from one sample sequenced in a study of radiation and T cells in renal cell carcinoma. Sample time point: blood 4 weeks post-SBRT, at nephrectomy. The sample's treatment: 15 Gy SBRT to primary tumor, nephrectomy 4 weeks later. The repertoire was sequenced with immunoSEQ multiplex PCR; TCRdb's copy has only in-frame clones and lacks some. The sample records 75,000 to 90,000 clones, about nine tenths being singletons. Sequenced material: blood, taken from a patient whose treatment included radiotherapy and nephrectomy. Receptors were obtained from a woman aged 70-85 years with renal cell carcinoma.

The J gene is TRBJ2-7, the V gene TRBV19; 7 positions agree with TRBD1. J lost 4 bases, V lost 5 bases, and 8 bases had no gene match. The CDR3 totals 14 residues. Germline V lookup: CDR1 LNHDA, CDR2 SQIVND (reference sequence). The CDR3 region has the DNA TGTGCCAGTAGTCGGCAGGGGGAGAGTTACGAGCAGTACTTC. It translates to CASSRQGESYEQYF.

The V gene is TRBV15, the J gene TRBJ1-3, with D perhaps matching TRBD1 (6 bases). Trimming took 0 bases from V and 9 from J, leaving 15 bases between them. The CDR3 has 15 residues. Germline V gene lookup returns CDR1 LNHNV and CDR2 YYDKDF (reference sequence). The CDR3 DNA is TGTGCCACCAGCAGAGATCTGAGACAGGCACCCACCATATATTTT. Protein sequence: CATSRDLRQAPTIYF.

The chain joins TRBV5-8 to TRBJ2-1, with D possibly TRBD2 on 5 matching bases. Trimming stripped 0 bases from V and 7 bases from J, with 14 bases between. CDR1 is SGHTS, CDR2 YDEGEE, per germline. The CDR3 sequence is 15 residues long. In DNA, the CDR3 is TGTGCCAGCAGCTTGGAGGACTTAGCACAGAATGAGCAGTTCTTC. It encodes CASSLEDLAQNEQFF.

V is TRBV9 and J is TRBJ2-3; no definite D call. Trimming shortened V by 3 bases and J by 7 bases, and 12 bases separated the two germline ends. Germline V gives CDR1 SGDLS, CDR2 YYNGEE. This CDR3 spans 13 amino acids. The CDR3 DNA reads TGTGCCAGCAGCGCTTTCGGCGGAAATACGCAGTATTTT. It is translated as CASSAFGGNTQYF.

The CDR3 sequence: CAWDRFTDTQYF. CDR3 DNA sequence: TGTGCCTGGGACAGATTCACAGATACGCAGTATTTT. The J gene is TRBJ2-3, the V gene TRBV30, with a possible D match to TRBD1 (5 bases). There are 12 residues in the CDR3. Trimming pared 5 bases from V and 2 bases from J, leaving 8 bases between. Germline V gene data show CDR1 as GTSNPN and CDR2 as SVGIG (reference sequence).

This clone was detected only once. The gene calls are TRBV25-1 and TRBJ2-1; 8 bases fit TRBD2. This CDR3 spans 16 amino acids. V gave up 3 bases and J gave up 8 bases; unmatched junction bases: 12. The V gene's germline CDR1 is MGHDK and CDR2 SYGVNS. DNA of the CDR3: TGTGCCAGCAGTGACCCCGAAGCGGGAGCCTTTCATGAGCAGTTCTTC. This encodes CASSDPEAGAFHEQFF.

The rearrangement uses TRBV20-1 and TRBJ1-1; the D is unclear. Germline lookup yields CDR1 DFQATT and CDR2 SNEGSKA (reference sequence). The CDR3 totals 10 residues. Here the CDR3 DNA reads TGCAGGGTCGCAGGAGACAAAGCTTTCTTT. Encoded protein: CRVAGDKAFF.

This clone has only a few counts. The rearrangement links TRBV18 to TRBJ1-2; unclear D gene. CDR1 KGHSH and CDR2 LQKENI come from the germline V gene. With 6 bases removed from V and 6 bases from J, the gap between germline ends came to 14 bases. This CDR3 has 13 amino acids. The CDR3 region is CASSLREADGYTF. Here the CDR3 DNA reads TGTGCCAGCTCCCTCCGGGAAGCCGATGGCTACACCTTC.

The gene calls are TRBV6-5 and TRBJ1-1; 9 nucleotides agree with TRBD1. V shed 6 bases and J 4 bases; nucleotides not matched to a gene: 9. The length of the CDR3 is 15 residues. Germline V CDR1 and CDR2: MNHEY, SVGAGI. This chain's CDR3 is CASRLQGARVTEAFF. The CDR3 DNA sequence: TGTGCCAGCAGATTACAGGGGGCGAGGGTCACTGAAGCTTTCTTT.

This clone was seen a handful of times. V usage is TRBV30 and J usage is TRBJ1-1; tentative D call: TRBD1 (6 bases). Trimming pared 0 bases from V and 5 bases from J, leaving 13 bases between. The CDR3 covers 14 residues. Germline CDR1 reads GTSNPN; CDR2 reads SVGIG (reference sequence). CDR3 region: CAWSVLGRGTEAFF. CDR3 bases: TGTGCCTGGAGTGTACTAGGCAGGGGAACTGAAGCTTTCTTT. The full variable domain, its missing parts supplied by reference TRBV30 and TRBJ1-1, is SQTIHQWPATLVQPVGSPLSLECTVEGTSNPNLYWYRQAAGRGLQLLFYSVGIGQISSEVPQNLSASRPQDRQFILSSKKLLLSDSGFYLCAWSVLGRGTEAFFGQGTRLTVV.

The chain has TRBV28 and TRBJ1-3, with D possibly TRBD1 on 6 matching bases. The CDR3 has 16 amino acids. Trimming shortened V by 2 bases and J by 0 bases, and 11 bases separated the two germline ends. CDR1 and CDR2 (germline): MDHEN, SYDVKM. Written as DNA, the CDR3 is TGTGCCAGCAGTTTAGCCGGGACACTCTCTGGAAACACCATATATTTT. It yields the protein CASSLAGTLSGNTIYF.